One sample yielded the 21 T cell receptor beta chains listed below, sequenced in a study of blood T cell repertoires in COVID-19. Here immunoSEQ multiplex PCR was the method, and the copy in TCRdb shows in-frame clones only, minus some. The table lists around 250,000 clones, 88% of them singletons, with around 3.1% in the top ten. Sequencing was carried out using PBMCs or T cells enriched from blood (not recorded which). The receptor source for this set is a woman aged 40 to 50 who had been exposed to COVID-19.

The J gene is TRBJ1-4, the V gene TRBV7-9; tentatively, D is TRBD1 (5 bases). This CDR3 contains 16 residues. Looked up from germline, CDR1 is SEHNR and CDR2 is FQNEAQ (reference sequence). V lost 2 bases and J lost 9, with 19 bases in between. As DNA, the CDR3 is TGTGCCAGCAGCTTAAAGGGGCGGGACGGCGGGAAAAAACTGTTTTTT. Its protein is CASSLKGRDGGKKLFF.

CDR3 amino acids: CASSYQGRPNYGYTF. For the CDR3, the DNA is TGTGCCAGCAGTTACCAGGGTCGGCCTAACTATGGCTACACCTTC. The V gene is TRBV6-2 or TRBV6-3, the J gene TRBJ1-2, with a weak D call TRBD1 (5 bases). The germline CDR1 and CDR2 sequences are MNHEY and SVGEGT. The CDR3 contains 15 residues. V shed 2 bases and J shed 0 bases, with 10 bases lying between them.

The chain joins TRBV2 to TRBJ2-7; TRBD1 might be the D (5 bases). CDR1 SNHLY and CDR2 FYNNEI come from the germline V gene. Between the trimmed V and J ends, which lost 8 bases and 8 bases, there was a span of 19 bases. The CDR3 is 13 amino acids. Written as DNA, the CDR3 is TGTGCCAGCGGGGTCCTGGACAAGGGTAAGCAGTACTTC. The encoded protein is CASGVLDKGKQYF.

This chain links TRBV6-5 with TRBJ1-5; D not certain. Germline-derived CDR1 and CDR2 are MNHEY and SVGAGI. There are 13 residues in the CDR3. V lost 7 bases to trimming and J lost 9 bases, with 16 bases between them. CDR3 nucleotide sequence: TGTGCCAGCAACAGAGGAGGGAACGGGCCCCAGCATTTT. As protein: CASNRGGNGPQHF.

The chain couples TRBV19 to TRBJ2-1; TRBD2 agrees at 10 bases. This CDR3 region has 15 residues. The junction had 7 bases not matched to a gene; V was cut back by 7 bases and J by 4 bases. Germline V lookup: CDR1 LNHDA, CDR2 SQIVND (reference sequence). The CDR3 sequence is CASTPTSGEYNEQFF. CDR3 in DNA: TGTGCCAGTACCCCTACTAGCGGGGAATACAATGAGCAGTTCTTC.

The gene calls are TRBV19 and TRBJ2-2; 11 positions agree with TRBD2. V gave up 8 bases and J gave up 0 bases; unmatched junction bases: 8. The length of the CDR3 is 17 residues. Germline-derived CDR1 and CDR2 are LNHDA and SQIVND (reference sequence). This chain's CDR3 is CASRRGTSGANTGELFF. The CDR3 DNA reads as TGTGCCAGTCGCCGAGGGACTAGCGGAGCGAACACCGGGGAGCTGTTTTTT.

The J gene is TRBJ1-2, the V gene TRBV11-2; TRBD1 matches at 8 bases. Trimming removed 5 bases from V and 7 bases from J; junction bases left unmatched: 15. CDR1 and CDR2 (germline): SGHAT, FQNNGV. This CDR3 is 16 amino acids long. CDR3 protein: CASSTNRDRNTIGYTF. The CDR3 DNA follows: TGTGCCAGCAGCACCAACCGGGACAGGAACACCATTGGCTACACCTTC. Complete variable domain (other parts from reference TRBV11-2 and TRBJ1-2): EAGVAQSPRYKIIEKRQSVAFWCNPISGHATLYWYQQILGQGPKLLIQFQNNGVVDDSQLPKDRFSAERLKGVDSTLKIQPAKLEDSAVYLCASSTNRDRNTIGYTFGSGTRLTVV.

The J gene is TRBJ2-7, the V gene TRBV7-3, with D possibly being TRBD1 (5 bases). CDR3 length equals 14 residues. CDR1 SGHTA and CDR2 FQGTGA come from the germline V gene. V lost 4 bases and J 5 bases, leaving 15 bases between the germline ends. CDR3 residues: CASSSGWGVHEQYF. In nucleotides, the CDR3 is TGTGCCAGCAGCTCTGGTTGGGGCGTCCACGAGCAGTACTTC.

The chain links TRBV7-2 to TRBJ1-6; 10 bases align to TRBD1. The germline V gene encodes CDR1 SGHTA and CDR2 FQGNSA. The ends lost 1 base at V and 14 bases at J; junction bases unmatched: 8. The CDR3 runs 15 residues. The CDR3 is CASSLVTGGESALHF. The CDR3 bases are TGTGCCAGCAGCTTAGTGACAGGGGGCGAGTCAGCCCTCCACTTT.

The rearrangement joins TRBV2 to TRBJ2-3; no definite D call. Germline CDR1 reads SNHLY; CDR2 reads FYNNEI. This CDR3 region has 11 residues. Trimming left V 8 bases short and J 1 base short, with 4 bases between. The CDR3 is CASYRTDTQYF. The CDR3 DNA reads as TGTGCCAGCTATCGCACAGATACGCAGTATTTT.

V is TRBV27 and J is TRBJ2-2, with 9 bases matching TRBD1. V shed 4 bases, J shed 4 bases, and the junction held 4 bases outside the gene matches. CDR1 MNHEY and CDR2 SMNVEV come from the germline V gene (reference sequence). The CDR3 has 15 residues. The CDR3 spells CASSWTGVGTGELFF. For the CDR3, the DNA is TGTGCCAGCAGTTGGACAGGGGTCGGCACCGGGGAGCTGTTTTTT.

V and J are TRBV9 and TRBJ2-2, with a weak D call TRBD1 (6 bases). CDR3 length equals 15 residues. Germline V lookup: CDR1 SGDLS, CDR2 YYNGEE. V shed 3 bases and J shed 5 bases, with 14 bases lying between them. The CDR3 DNA reads TGTGCCAGCAGCGCGTCAGGGGTCAATACCGGGGAGCTGTTTTTT. Protein: CASSASGVNTGELFF.

The chain carries TRBV15 and TRBJ1-2, with D possibly TRBD1 on 6 matching bases. Germline CDR1 LNHNV, CDR2 YYDKDF (reference sequence). CDR3 size: 16 residues. The V end was cut by 0 bases, the J end by 3 bases, with 14 bases between. The CDR3 loop is CATSRDWGGADYGYTF. CDR3 nucleotide sequence: TGTGCCACCAGCAGAGATTGGGGGGGCGCCGACTATGGCTACACCTTC.

V usage is TRBV13 and J usage is TRBJ1-1; possible D gene TRBD1, 5 bases. Between the trimmed V and J ends, which lost 0 bases and 5 bases, there was a span of 16 bases. The germline CDR1 and CDR2 sequences are PRHDT and FYEKMQ (reference sequence). The CDR3 runs to 16 residues. In DNA, the CDR3 is TGTGCCAGCAGCTTAGGGCTTTTGGGGGGTCTGACTGAAGCTTTCTTT. Protein sequence: CASSLGLLGGLTEAFF.

The chain couples TRBV2 to TRBJ2-3, with 9 positions matching TRBD1. The CDR3 is 15 amino acids. V was clipped by 7 bases and J by 4 bases; unmatched bases: 9. Germline assignment: CDR1 SNHLY and CDR2 FYNNEI. The CDR3 sequence is CASIIQGAVSDTQYF. DNA for the CDR3: TGTGCCAGCATTATACAGGGGGCGGTCTCAGATACGCAGTATTTT. The entire variable domain, with the rest obtained from reference TRBV2 and TRBJ2-3, is as follows: EPEVTQTPSHQVTQMGQEVILRCVPISNHLYFYWYRQILGQKVEFLVSFYNNEISEKSEIFDDQFSVERPDGSNFTLKIRSTKLEDSAMYFCASIIQGAVSDTQYFGPGTRLTVL.

Remarks on this clone: One end of the junction fails to match germline, which may point to a read error. This sequence joins TRBV5-1 and TRBJ2-5, with TRBD2 as a possible D gene (6 bases). The CDR3 has 17 amino acids. Germline V gene sequence: CDR1 SGHRS, CDR2 YFSETQ. The CDR3 nucleotides are TGTGCCAGCAGCGCCAGCGGCGTAGTGGGGAGGCAAGAGACCCAGTACTTC. Translation gives CASSASGVVGRQETQYF.

This clone appeared once. V and J are TRBV28 and TRBJ1-1; tentative D call: TRBD1 (5 bases). This CDR3 is 13 amino acids long. Trimming took off 6 bases at V and 0 bases at J, with 8 bases between the two ends. Germline lookup yields CDR1 MDHEN and CDR2 SYDVKM. DNA of the CDR3: TGTGCCAGCAGAAGGGGATTGAACACTGAAGCTTTCTTT. Residues: CASRRGLNTEAFF.

The chain links TRBV7-8 to TRBJ1-5; D gene unclear. Trimming removed 5 bases at V and 1 base at J, with 15 bases between. CDR1 is SGHVS, CDR2 FQNEAQ, per germline. The CDR3 consists of 16 residues. As DNA, the CDR3 is TGTGCCAGCAGCCAAGAGCGTCTCGGGAGCAATCAGCCCCAGCATTTT. This sequence encodes CASSQERLGSNQPQHF.

This clone appeared once. The chain carries TRBV2 and TRBJ1-3; D uncertain. V lost 3 bases to trimming and J lost 0 bases, with 3 bases between them. This CDR3 is 13 amino acids long. Germline lookup yields CDR1 SNHLY and CDR2 FYNNEI. The chain's CDR3 is CASSDNSGNTIYF. In DNA, the CDR3 is TGTGCCAGCAGTGACAACTCTGGAAACACCATATATTTT.

The DNA of the CDR3 is TGTGCCAGCCGAGGCGGCGGGAGAGTCGACGAGCAGTACGTC. It specifies CASRGGGRVDEQYV. The chain carries TRBV28 and TRBJ2-7; 7 bases are shared with TRBD2. CDR1 is MDHEN and CDR2 is SYDVKM in the germline V gene. The V and J ends lost 8 bases and 5 bases, in that order; junction bases with no gene match: 12. The CDR3 sequence is 14 residues long.

This clone was picked up one time. The rearrangement uses TRBV24-1 and TRBJ2-2, with a possible D match to TRBD2 (5 bases). The CDR3 sequence is 15 residues long. V shed 9 bases and J shed 6 bases, with 19 bases lying between them. CDR1 is KGHDR, CDR2 SFDVKD, per germline. The CDR3 coding sequence is TGTGCCACCGCACAACACCGGGCTAGCTCCGGGGAGCTGTTTTTT. This gives the protein CATAQHRASSGELFF.